These 11 T cell receptor beta chains originate from one sample sequenced in a study of blood T cell repertoires in COVID-19. TCRdb's table, derived via immunoSEQ multiplex PCR, lists solely in-frame clones and lacks some. This sample has around 390,000 clones, with around nine tenths found just once. Sequences were obtained from PBMCs or T cells enriched from blood (not recorded which). All receptors come from a woman between 45 and 60 years old who had recovered from COVID-19.

This chain connects TRBV7-9 to TRBJ1-1; 8 bases map to TRBD1. The CDR3 runs 12 residues. V was clipped by 1 base and J by 12 bases; unmatched bases: 4. Germline CDR1 reads SEHNR; CDR2 reads FQNEAQ (reference sequence). The CDR3 protein is CASSLGSGGTFF. In nucleotides, the CDR3 is TGTGCCAGCAGCTTAGGGTCAGGGGGCACTTTCTTT.

Concerning this clone: It may be a read error: a sequence one base away is much more abundant. This sequence joins TRBV6-1 and TRBJ1-5; D unresolved. Germline V gene lookup returns CDR1 MNHNS and CDR2 SASEGT. This CDR3 is 13 amino acids long. The V gene lost 3 bases and the J gene lost 0 bases, with 3 bases spanning the gap. In nucleotides, the CDR3 is TGTGCCAGCAGTGATTATAGCAATCAGCCCCAGCATTTT. Its protein is CASSDYSNQPQHF.

The chain uses TRBV27 and TRBJ1-1; tentative D call: TRBD1 (6 bases). This CDR3 contains 12 residues. Germline CDR1 MNHEY, CDR2 SMNVEV (reference sequence). V was trimmed by 6 bases and J by 4 bases, leaving 9 bases between them. The CDR3 region is CASSPTGTEAFF. The DNA of the CDR3 is TGTGCCAGCAGCCCGACAGGCACTGAAGCTTTCTTT.

V is TRBV12-5 and J is TRBJ1-5; D perhaps matches TRBD1 (5 bases). The CDR3 is 15 amino acids. The V end lost 0 bases, the J end lost 6 bases, and 12 bases lay between the germline ends. Germline V gene lookup returns CDR1 LGHNT and CDR2 FRNRAP. As DNA, the CDR3 is TGTGCTAGTGGTTTGGTGGCTGGGGGGGGTCAGCCCCAGCATTTT. This gives the protein CASGLVAGGGQPQHF.

The chain has TRBV6-2 or TRBV6-3 and TRBJ2-7; a possible D gene is TRBD2 (5 bases). The ends were cut back, 6 bases at V and 2 bases at J, with 14 bases in the middle. Per germline, CDR1 MNHEY and CDR2 SVGEGT. The CDR3 runs to 14 residues. CDR3 in amino acids: CASRYRTEAYEQYF. The CDR3 DNA reads as TGTGCCAGCAGGTACCGGACGGAGGCCTACGAGCAGTACTTC.

The V and J genes are TRBV16 and TRBJ1-1; 8 nucleotides match TRBD1. Germline CDR1 and CDR2: KGHSY and FQNENV. The CDR3 is made up of 18 amino acids. V gave up 4 bases and J gave up 0 bases; unmatched junction bases: 13. For the CDR3, the DNA is TGTGCCAGCAGCCGACAGGACAGGGCCCTTTTCATGAACACTGAAGCTTTCTTT. Its translation: CASSRQDRALFMNTEAFF.

The chain recombines TRBV7-2 with TRBJ1-1; TRBD1 matches 9 bases. The CDR3 spans 14 residues. CDR1 and CDR2 from the germline V gene are SGHTA and FQGNSA. V lost 4 bases to trimming and J lost 1 base; unmatched junction nucleotides: 1. The CDR3 region is CASSWGQGNTEAFF. CDR3 nucleotides: TGTGCCAGCAGCTGGGGACAGGGGAACACTGAAGCTTTCTTT.

In this sample, this clone turned up once. The chain is built from TRBV3-1 (or the pseudogene TRBV3-2) and TRBJ2-1, with TRBD2 as a possible D gene (5 bases). Trimming took 2 bases from V and 10 from J, leaving 12 bases between them. Germline assignment: CDR1 LGHDT and CDR2 YNNKEL (reference sequence). The CDR3 has 13 residues. In DNA form, the CDR3 reads TGTGCCAGCAGCCAACTACGCCAGCGGGAGCAGTTCTTC. Translated: CASSQLRQREQFF.

The V call is TRBV5-6, the J call TRBJ1-2, with a possible D match to TRBD1 (6 bases). Trimming removed 0 bases from V and 2 bases from J, with 11 bases in between. The CDR3 runs to 15 residues. Germline lookup yields CDR1 SGHDT and CDR2 YYEEEE. The CDR3 nucleotides are TGTGCCAGCAGCTTGGCTCAGGGGCGAAACTATGGCTACACCTTC. As protein: CASSLAQGRNYGYTF.

The chain uses TRBV10-3 and TRBJ2-1; D may be TRBD2 (5 bases). V shed 5 bases and J shed 7 bases, with 15 bases lying between them. CDR1 ENHRY and CDR2 SYGVKD come from the germline V gene. The CDR3 loop spans 14 amino acids. CDR3 protein: CAISTKDGGNEQFF. CDR3 DNA: TGTGCCATCAGTACGAAGGACGGAGGAAATGAGCAGTTCTTC.

The CDR3 spells CASKGQGGNTIYF. The CDR3 DNA reads TGCGCCAGTAAGGGACAGGGAGGAAACACCATATATTTT. The genes are TRBV5-1 and TRBJ1-3, with 9 bases identical to TRBD1. Germline lookup yields CDR1 SGHRS and CDR2 YFSETQ. This CDR3 is 13 amino acids long. Trimming removed 8 bases from V and 4 bases from J; junction bases left unmatched: 4.